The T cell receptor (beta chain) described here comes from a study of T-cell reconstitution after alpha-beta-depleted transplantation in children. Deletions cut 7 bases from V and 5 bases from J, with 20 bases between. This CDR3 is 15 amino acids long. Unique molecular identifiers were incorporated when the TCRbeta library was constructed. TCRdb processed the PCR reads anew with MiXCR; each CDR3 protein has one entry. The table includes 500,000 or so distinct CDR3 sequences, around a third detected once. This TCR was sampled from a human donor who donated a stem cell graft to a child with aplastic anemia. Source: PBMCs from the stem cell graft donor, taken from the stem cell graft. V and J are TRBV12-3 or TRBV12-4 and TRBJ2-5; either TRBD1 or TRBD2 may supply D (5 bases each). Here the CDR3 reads CASTQGVSRMETQYF. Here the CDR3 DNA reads TGTGCCAGCACCCAGGGAGTGTCTAGAATGGAGACCCAGTACTTC.